This T cell receptor beta chain comes out of a study of T cells in Graves' hyperthyroidism and ophthalmopathy. Amplification yielded TCR beta CDR3 regions, with RNA transcripts as the source. In the first-round RT-PCR of the TCR CDR3, the HTBI primer set was used. In TCRdb, the multiplex PCR reads were re-called with MiXCR into one record per CDR3 protein. This sample yields around 720,000 distinct CDR3 sequences, of which 35% are seen a single time; roughly 30% belongs to the top ten. Trimming removed 1 base from V and 5 bases from J, with 11 bases in between. CDR1 SQVTM and CDR2 ANQGSEA come from the germline V gene. The CDR3 extends over 13 amino acids. This clonotype was seen repeatedly, ten times or more.

The TCR originated in a middle-aged woman with Graves' hyperthyroidism. This chain links TRBV29-1 with TRBJ1-2; D uncertain. What was sequenced was blood. CDR3 residues: CSVEGGRLYGYTF. The CDR3 DNA follows: TGCAGCGTTGAAGGAGGGAGGTTGTATGGCTACACCTTC.